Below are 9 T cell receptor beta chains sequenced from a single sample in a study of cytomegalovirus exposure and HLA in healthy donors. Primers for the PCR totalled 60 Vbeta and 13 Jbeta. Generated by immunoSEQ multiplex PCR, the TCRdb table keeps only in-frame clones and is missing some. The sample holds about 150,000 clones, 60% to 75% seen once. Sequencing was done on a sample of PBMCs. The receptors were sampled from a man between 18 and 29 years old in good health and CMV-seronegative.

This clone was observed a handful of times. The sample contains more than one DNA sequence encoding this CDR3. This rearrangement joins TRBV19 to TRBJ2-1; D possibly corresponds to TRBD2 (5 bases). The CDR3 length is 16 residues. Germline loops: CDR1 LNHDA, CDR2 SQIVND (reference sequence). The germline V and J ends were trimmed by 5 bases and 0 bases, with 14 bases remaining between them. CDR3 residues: CASSETATSSYNEQFF. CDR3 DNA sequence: TGTGCCAGTAGTGAGACGGCCACTAGCTCCTACAATGAGCAGTTCTTC.

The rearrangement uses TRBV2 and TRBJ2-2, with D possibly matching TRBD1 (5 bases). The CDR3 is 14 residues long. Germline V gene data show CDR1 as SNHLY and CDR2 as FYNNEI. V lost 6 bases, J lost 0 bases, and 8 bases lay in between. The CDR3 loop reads CASRATANTGELFF. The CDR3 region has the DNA TGTGCCAGCAGGGCGACAGCGAACACCGGGGAGCTGTTTTTT.

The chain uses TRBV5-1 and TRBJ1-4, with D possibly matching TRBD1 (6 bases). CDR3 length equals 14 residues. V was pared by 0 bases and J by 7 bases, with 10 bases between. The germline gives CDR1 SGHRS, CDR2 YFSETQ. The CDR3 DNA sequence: TGCGCCAGCAGCTTGGCGGACAGTCGTGAAAAACTGTTTTTT. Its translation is CASSLADSREKLFF.

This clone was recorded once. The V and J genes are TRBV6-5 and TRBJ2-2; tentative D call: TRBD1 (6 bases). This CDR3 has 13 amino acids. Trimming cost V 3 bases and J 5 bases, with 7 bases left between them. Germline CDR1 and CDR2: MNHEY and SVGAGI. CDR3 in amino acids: CASSYDRTGELFF. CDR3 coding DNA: TGTGCCAGCAGTTATGACAGGACCGGGGAGCTGTTTTTT.

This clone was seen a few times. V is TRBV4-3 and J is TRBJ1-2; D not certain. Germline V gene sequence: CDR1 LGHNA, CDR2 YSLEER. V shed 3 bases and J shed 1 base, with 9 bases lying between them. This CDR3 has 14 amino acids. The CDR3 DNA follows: TGCGCCAGCAGCCACTACGGAGGTAACTATGGCTACACCTTC. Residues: CASSHYGGNYGYTF.

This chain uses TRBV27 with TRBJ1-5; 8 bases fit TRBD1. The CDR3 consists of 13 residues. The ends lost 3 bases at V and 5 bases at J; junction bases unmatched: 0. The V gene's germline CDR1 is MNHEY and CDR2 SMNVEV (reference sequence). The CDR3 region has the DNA TGTGCCAGCAGTTTGACAGGGGATCAGCCCCAGCATTTT. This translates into CASSLTGDQPQHF.

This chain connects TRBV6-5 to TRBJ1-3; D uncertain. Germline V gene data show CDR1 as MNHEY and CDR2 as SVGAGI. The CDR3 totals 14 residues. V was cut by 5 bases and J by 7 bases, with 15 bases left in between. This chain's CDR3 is CASSPTGAWNTIYF. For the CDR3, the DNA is TGTGCCAGCAGTCCGACGGGAGCATGGAACACCATATATTTT.

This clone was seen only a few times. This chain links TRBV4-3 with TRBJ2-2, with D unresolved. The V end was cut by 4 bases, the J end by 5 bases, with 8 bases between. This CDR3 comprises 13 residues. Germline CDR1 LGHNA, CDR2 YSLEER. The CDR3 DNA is TGCGCCAGCAGCCCCCCCGAGACCGGGGAGCTGTTTTTT. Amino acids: CASSPPETGELFF.

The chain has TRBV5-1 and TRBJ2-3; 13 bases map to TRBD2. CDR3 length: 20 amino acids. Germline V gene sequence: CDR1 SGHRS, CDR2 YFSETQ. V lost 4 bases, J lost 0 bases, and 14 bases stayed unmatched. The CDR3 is CASSIPTSGGPRPSTDTQYF. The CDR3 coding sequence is TGCGCCAGCAGCATACCGACTAGCGGGGGGCCAAGACCTAGCACAGATACGCAGTATTTT.